The 23 T cell receptor beta chains below all came from one sample that was sequenced in a study of blood T cell repertoires in COVID-19 (dated by TCRdb to the early 2020s). The method behind the library was the immunoSEQ multiplex PCR assay. Held by TCRdb, this immuneACCESS table contains in-frame sequences only and omits some clones. Under half of the omission traces to an unresolved V gene where checked; the cause of the rest is unknown. In this sample the table shows approximately 300,000 clones, under 95% of which occur a single time. Approximately 18% of the sample comes from the top ten. Sequenced material: PBMCs or T cells enriched from blood (not recorded which). Receptor source: a woman in her 30s who had recovered from COVID-19.

This clone has a handful of counts. The rearrangement uses TRBV30 and TRBJ1-1; TRBD1 is a possible D gene (6 bases). Germline CDR1 is GTSNPN and CDR2 is SVGIG (reference sequence). This CDR3 contains 15 residues. Trimming removed 2 bases from V and 0 bases from J, with 13 bases in between. CDR3: CAWSPGHIMNTEAFF. For the CDR3, the DNA is TGTGCCTGGAGTCCGGGACACATTATGAACACTGAAGCTTTCTTT.

This chain links TRBV4-2 with TRBJ2-3; TRBD2 agrees at 8 bases. Germline V gives CDR1 LGHNA, CDR2 YNFKEQ. J gave up 4 bases and V 1 base, and 7 bases lay outside the gene matches. This CDR3 spans 16 amino acids. The CDR3 nucleotides are TGTGCCAGCAGCCAAGCCGCGGCGGGAGGTTCAGATACGCAGTATTTT. Translating gives CASSQAAAGGSDTQYF.

The chain couples TRBV7-2 to TRBJ2-6, with D maybe TRBD1 (5 bases). The germline gives CDR1 SGHTA, CDR2 FQGNSA. CDR3 length equals 15 residues. Deletions cut 3 bases from V and 2 bases from J, with 8 bases between. CDR3 in DNA: TGTGCCAGCAGCTTGGGGCCGGCTGGGGCCAACGTCCTGACTTTC. Amino acid sequence: CASSLGPAGANVLTF.

The DNA of the CDR3 is TGTGCCAGCAGCCCCAGGGGGGTGGAGACCCAGTACTTC. Residues: CASSPRGVETQYF. This chain connects TRBV7-2 to TRBJ2-5; TRBD1 might be the D (7 bases). Germline V CDR1 and CDR2: SGHTA, FQGNSA. CDR3 length: 13 amino acids. V dropped 5 bases and J dropped 5 bases, with 12 bases sitting between them.

V and J are TRBV4-2 and TRBJ2-7; D ambiguous. V lost 0 bases and J 5 bases, leaving 8 bases between the germline ends. The germline gives CDR1 LGHNA, CDR2 YNFKEQ. This CDR3 spans 13 amino acids. CDR3 in amino acids: CASSQDIPNEQYF. For the CDR3, the DNA is TGTGCCAGCAGCCAAGATATCCCTAACGAGCAGTACTTC.

The chain has TRBV5-4 and TRBJ2-1; possibly TRBD2 for D (6 bases). Between the trimmed V and J ends, which lost 4 bases and 7 bases, there was a span of 21 bases. CDR3 length: 16 residues. The germline V gene has CDR1 SGHNT and CDR2 YYREEE (reference sequence). In DNA form, the CDR3 reads TGTGCCAGCAGCCCAGGATGGGTTGGGGGGTATAATGAGCAGTTCTTC. Encoded protein: CASSPGWVGGYNEQFF.

The rearrangement links TRBV6-5 to TRBJ1-2; TRBD1 agrees at 9 bases. The length of the CDR3 is 12 residues. Germline CDR1 and CDR2: MNHEY and SVGAGI. The junction had 5 bases not matched to a gene; V was cut back by 7 bases and J by 8 bases. This CDR3 reads CASTPGQGGYTF. The CDR3 bases are TGTGCCAGCACCCCGGGACAGGGAGGCTACACCTTC.

This clone was found once. The chain uses TRBV6-2 or TRBV6-3 and TRBJ1-1, with 7 bases matching TRBD1. Germline CDR1 reads MNHEY; CDR2 reads SVGEGT. The CDR3 loop spans 15 amino acids. V trimming: 5 bases; J trimming: 4 bases; junction bases outside the gene matches: 10. The CDR3 reads CASSTPFRGSTEAFF. As DNA, the CDR3 is TGTGCCAGCAGTACACCCTTCAGGGGGAGCACTGAAGCTTTCTTT.

The V and J genes are TRBV19 and TRBJ2-7; TRBD2 matches at 12 bases. The CDR3 is 16 residues long. V lost 5 bases, J lost 0 bases, and 5 bases stayed unmatched. The germline CDR1 and CDR2 sequences are LNHDA and SQIVND (reference sequence). CDR3 coding DNA: TGTGCCAGTAGTCCTGGACTAGCGGGGCTCTCCTACGAGCAGTACTTC. Residues: CASSPGLAGLSYEQYF.

V gene TRBV28 combines with J gene TRBJ1-2, with 11 bases lining up with TRBD1. The V gene's germline CDR1 is MDHEN and CDR2 SYDVKM. The CDR3 sequence is 16 residues long. The V and J ends lost 6 bases and 4 bases, in that order; junction bases with no gene match: 10. The CDR3 here is CASSTGTGGGSYGYTF. Written as DNA, the CDR3 is TGTGCCAGCAGCACTGGGACAGGGGGTGGGAGCTATGGCTACACCTTC.

V is TRBV27 and J is TRBJ1-1, with 8 bases identical to TRBD1. Germline values: CDR1 MNHEY, CDR2 SMNVEV (reference sequence). Trimming at V came to 3 bases and at J to 1 base, leaving 7 bases not matched to a gene. The CDR3 is made up of 16 amino acids. The CDR3 protein is CASSFRQGRPNTEAFF. CDR3 DNA: TGTGCCAGCAGTTTTCGACAGGGGCGTCCGAACACTGAAGCTTTCTTT.

This clone came up a few times. The V gene is TRBV7-2, the J gene TRBJ2-2; TRBD2 agrees at 11 bases. This CDR3 is 18 amino acids long. Unmatched junction bases numbered 9, after V lost 4 bases and J lost 2 bases. CDR1 SGHTA and CDR2 FQGNSA come from the germline V gene. Written as DNA, the CDR3 is TGTGCCAGCAGCTGGGATAGCGGGAGGGCCCGTAACACCGGGGAGCTGTTTTTT. This translates into CASSWDSGRARNTGELFF.

This rearrangement joins TRBV3-1 (or the pseudogene TRBV3-2) to TRBJ1-5; 10 nucleotides line up with TRBD1. The V segment lost 4 bases and the J segment 6 bases; nucleotides outside the gene matches: 9. Germline CDR1 is LGHDT and CDR2 is YNNKEL (reference sequence). CDR3 length equals 16 residues. The CDR3 region is CASSRGTGEILQPQHF. In DNA form, the CDR3 reads TGTGCCAGCAGCCGGGGGACAGGGGAAATTCTTCAGCCCCAGCATTTT.

This rearrangement joins TRBV10-3 to TRBJ2-7, with D possibly TRBD1 on 6 matching bases. Germline CDR1 ENHRY, CDR2 SYGVKD. Trimming cost V 7 bases and J 0 bases, with 10 bases left between them. There are 13 residues in the CDR3. CDR3 sequence reads: CAIKKGGSYEQYF. CDR3 in DNA: TGTGCCATCAAGAAAGGGGGCTCCTACGAGCAGTACTTC.

The chain joins TRBV5-5 to TRBJ1-4; D gene unclear. V dropped 4 bases and J dropped 0 bases, with 4 bases sitting between them. Germline V lookup: CDR1 SGHKS, CDR2 YYEKEE (reference sequence). CDR3 length: 13 residues. The CDR3 sequence: CASSEATNEKLFF. CDR3 nucleotides: TGTGCCAGCAGCGAGGCAACTAATGAAAAACTGTTTTTT.

The J gene is TRBJ2-2, the V gene TRBV11-3; 8 bases fit TRBD2. Trimming removed 5 bases from V and 6 bases from J; junction bases left unmatched: 8. CDR1 and CDR2 from the germline V gene are SGHNT and YENEEA. The CDR3 is made up of 15 amino acids. CDR3 sequence (DNA): TGTGCCAGCAGCATCAGCGGGAGCGGTTCCGGGGAGCTGTTTTTT. It specifies CASSISGSGSGELFF.

The V gene is TRBV19, the J gene TRBJ2-1; maybe TRBD2 (6 bases). The germline V gene encodes CDR1 LNHDA and CDR2 SQIVND (reference sequence). Deletions cut 7 bases from V and 1 base from J, with 14 bases between. This CDR3 spans 15 amino acids. The CDR3 nucleotides read TGTGCCAGTAATTCGGACGGGAGTTCCTACAATGAGCAGTTCTTC. This codes for CASNSDGSSYNEQFF.

The chain joins TRBV7-9 to TRBJ2-5; D is ambiguous. V lost 1 base and J 7 bases, leaving 13 bases between the germline ends. Germline V gene sequence: CDR1 SEHNR, CDR2 FQNEAQ (reference sequence). The CDR3 extends over 14 amino acids. CDR3 protein: CASSLGLPPGTQYF. The CDR3 DNA follows: TGTGCCAGCAGCTTAGGATTGCCCCCCGGGACCCAGTACTTC. The whole variable domain, filled in from reference TRBV7-9 and TRBJ2-5, reads DTGVSQNPRHKITKRGQNVTFRCDPISEHNRLYWYRQTLGQGPEFLTYFQNEAQLEKSRLLSDRFSAERPKGSFSTLEIQRTEQGDSAMYLCASSLGLPPGTQYFGPGTRLLVL.

V usage is TRBV19 and J usage is TRBJ1-5; TRBD1 matches at 9 bases. This CDR3 is built from 15 residues. CDR1 and CDR2 from the germline V gene are LNHDA and SQIVND (reference sequence). The J segment lost 6 bases and the V segment lost 5 bases, leaving 8 bases of the junction unmatched. CDR3 sequence reads: CASSVMTGGGQPQHF. The DNA of the CDR3 is TGTGCCAGTAGTGTTATGACAGGGGGAGGTCAGCCCCAGCATTTT.

The chain joins TRBV12-3 or TRBV12-4 to TRBJ2-5, with 8 bases matching TRBD2. The CDR3 is 13 amino acids. The V and J ends lost 6 bases and 5 bases, in that order; junction bases with no gene match: 5. CDR3 amino acids: CASRRGERETQYF. CDR3 in DNA: TGTGCCAGCAGGCGGGGGGAAAGGGAGACCCAGTACTTC.

The chain is built from TRBV7-9 and TRBJ2-1, with 12 bases fitting TRBD2. The CDR3 contains 18 residues. The trim removed 1 base at V and 4 bases at J, leaving 8 bases unmatched. Germline assignment: CDR1 SEHNR and CDR2 FQNEAQ (reference sequence). As DNA, the CDR3 is TGTGCCAGCAGCTTAGTGGGACTAGCGGGCACGAATTACAATGAGCAGTTCTTC. This sequence encodes CASSLVGLAGTNYNEQFF.

The V call is TRBV11-1, the J call TRBJ2-3; TRBD2 is a possible D gene (6 bases). This CDR3 is built from 14 residues. CDR1 SGHAT and CDR2 FQDESV come from the germline V gene (reference sequence). Trimming cost V 5 bases and J 4 bases, with 13 bases left between them. This CDR3 is CASSPTTSPDTQYF. The CDR3 nucleotides read TGTGCCAGCAGCCCGACGACTAGTCCAGATACGCAGTATTTT.

The chain recombines TRBV5-8 with TRBJ1-5; weak D call: TRBD1 (6 bases). The CDR3 has 14 residues. Trimming took 1 base from V and 7 from J, leaving 12 bases between them. Per the germline V gene, CDR1 is SGHTS and CDR2 is YDEGEE. CDR3 in DNA: TGTGCCAGCAGCTTGCGGGGGGCACGCCAGCCCCAGCATTTT. Translating gives CASSLRGARQPQHF.